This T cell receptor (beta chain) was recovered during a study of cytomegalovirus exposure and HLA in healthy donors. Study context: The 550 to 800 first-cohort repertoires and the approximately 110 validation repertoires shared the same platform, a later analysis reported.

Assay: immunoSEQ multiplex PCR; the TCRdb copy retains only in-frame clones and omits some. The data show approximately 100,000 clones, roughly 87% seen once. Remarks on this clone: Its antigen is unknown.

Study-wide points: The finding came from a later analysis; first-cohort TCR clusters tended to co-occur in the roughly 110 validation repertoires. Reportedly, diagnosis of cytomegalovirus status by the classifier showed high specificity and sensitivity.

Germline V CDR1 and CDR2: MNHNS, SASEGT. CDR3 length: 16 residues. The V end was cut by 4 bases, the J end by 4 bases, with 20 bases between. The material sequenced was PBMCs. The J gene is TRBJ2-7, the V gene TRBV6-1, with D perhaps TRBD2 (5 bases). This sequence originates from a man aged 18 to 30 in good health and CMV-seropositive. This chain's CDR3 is CASSVEDPPGTYEQYF. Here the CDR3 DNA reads TGTGCCAGCAGTGTTGAAGACCCACCGGGAACATACGAGCAGTACTTC.